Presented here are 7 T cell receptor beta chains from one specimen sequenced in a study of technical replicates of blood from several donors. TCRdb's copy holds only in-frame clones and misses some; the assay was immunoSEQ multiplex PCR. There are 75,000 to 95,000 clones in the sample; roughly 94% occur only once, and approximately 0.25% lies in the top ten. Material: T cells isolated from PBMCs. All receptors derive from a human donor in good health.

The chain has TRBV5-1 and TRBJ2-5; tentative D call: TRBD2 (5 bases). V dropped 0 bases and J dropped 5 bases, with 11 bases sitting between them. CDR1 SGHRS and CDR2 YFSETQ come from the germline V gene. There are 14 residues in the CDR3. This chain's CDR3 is CASSLGGNMETQYF. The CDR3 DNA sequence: TGCGCCAGCAGCTTGGGAGGGAACATGGAGACCCAGTACTTC.

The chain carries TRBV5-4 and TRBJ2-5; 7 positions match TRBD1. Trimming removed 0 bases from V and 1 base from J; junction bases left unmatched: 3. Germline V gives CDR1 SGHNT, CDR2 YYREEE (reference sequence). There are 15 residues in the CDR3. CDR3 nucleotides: TGTGCCAGCAGCTTGGCTGGGGACAGCCAAGAGACCCAGTACTTC. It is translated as CASSLAGDSQETQYF.

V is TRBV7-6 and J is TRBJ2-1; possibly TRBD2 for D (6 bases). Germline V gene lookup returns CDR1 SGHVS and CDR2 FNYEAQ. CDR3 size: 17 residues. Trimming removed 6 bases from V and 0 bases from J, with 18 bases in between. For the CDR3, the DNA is TGTGCCAGCAGACAGTGGATGGAGACTAGCTCCTACAATGAGCAGTTCTTC. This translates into CASRQWMETSSYNEQFF.

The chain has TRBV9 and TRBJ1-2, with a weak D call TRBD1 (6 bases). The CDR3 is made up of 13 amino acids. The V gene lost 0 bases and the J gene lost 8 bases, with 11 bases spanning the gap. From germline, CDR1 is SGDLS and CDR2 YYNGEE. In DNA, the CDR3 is TGTGCCAGCAGCGTAGGGCCAGGGGAGGGCTACACCTTC. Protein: CASSVGPGEGYTF.

In DNA form, the CDR3 reads TGTGCCAGCTCACTCGACGAAGGGGCCCAGTACTTC. Translating gives CASSLDEGAQYF. The chain has TRBV18 and TRBJ2-5; possible D gene TRBD1, 5 bases. Trimming removed 4 bases from V and 9 bases from J, with 12 bases in between. The CDR3 has 12 residues. CDR1 is KGHSH and CDR2 is LQKENI in the germline V gene.

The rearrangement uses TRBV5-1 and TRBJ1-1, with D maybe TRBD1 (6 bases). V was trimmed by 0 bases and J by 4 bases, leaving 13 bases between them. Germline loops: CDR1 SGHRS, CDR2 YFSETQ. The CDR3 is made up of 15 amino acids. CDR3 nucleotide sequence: TGCGCCAGCAGCTTGGAACCGGCCAGGGGCACTGAAGCTTTCTTT. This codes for CASSLEPARGTEAFF. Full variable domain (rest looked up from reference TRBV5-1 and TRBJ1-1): KAGVTQTPRYLIKTRGQQVTLSCSPISGHRSVSWYQQTPGQGLQFLFEYFSETQRNKGNFPGRFSGRQFSNSRSEMNVSTLELGDSALYLCASSLEPARGTEAFFGQGTRLTVV.

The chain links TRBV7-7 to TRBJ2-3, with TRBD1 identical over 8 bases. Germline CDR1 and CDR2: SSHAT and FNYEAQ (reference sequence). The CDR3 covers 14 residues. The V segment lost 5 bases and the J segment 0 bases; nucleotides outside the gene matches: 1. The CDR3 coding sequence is TGTGCCAGCAGCCAGGGGGCTAGCACAGATACGCAGTATTTT. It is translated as CASSQGASTDTQYF.